This TCR beta chain was identified in a study of blood T cell repertoires in COVID-19. Background on the study: Some COVID-19 samples were acute and others convalescent; all came from the United States, Italy and Spain.

Generated by immunoSEQ multiplex PCR, the TCRdb table keeps only in-frame clones and is missing some. The sample lists 150,000 or so clones, about 90% occurring once. V lost 6 bases, J lost 7 bases, and 9 bases stayed unmatched. CDR3 size: 15 residues. In germline, CDR1 is MDHEN, CDR2 SYDVKM. V and J are TRBV28 and TRBJ2-1, with 10 bases lining up with TRBD2. The sample taken for sequencing was peripheral blood. The receptor was derived from an older man with acute or convalescent COVID-19. DNA for the CDR3: TGTGCCAGCAGCCAAAGCGGGAGGGTTTTAAATGAGCAGTTCTTC. It specifies CASSQSGRVLNEQFF.